The present TCR beta chain was sequenced within a study of CD8+CD57+ T cells in acquired aplastic anemia. Overall study: Sorted cells (CD4+ and CD8+) yielded DNA amounts that averaged approximately 3.2 ug. Study observations and caveats: Levels of CD8+ Simpson's diversity were not significantly distinct in patients versus controls.

Profiling of TCR beta VDJ combinations and CDR3 sequences used genomic DNA as template. TCRdb itself ran the reads through MiXCR, one entry per CDR3 protein. Among about 180,000 distinct CDR3 sequences, roughly 65% were seen once, and the ten largest hold roughly 42%. CDR1 and CDR2 from the germline V gene are SEHNR and FQNEAQ (reference sequence). V was pared by 11 bases and J by 0 bases, with 11 bases between. The CDR3 consists of 13 residues. Patients chosen for sequencing had shown CD8+CD57+ cell expansion by flow cytometry. Each of the patients presented with severe acquired aplastic anemia. Therapy had not been given to patients before blood sampling. Concerning this clonotype itself: Its cognate antigen is unknown.

Input material: sorted CD4+, CD8+, or CD8+CD57+ T cells (not recorded which) from PBMCs. This sequence originates from a human donor with aplastic anemia. The chain carries TRBV7-9 and TRBJ1-3; no clear D gene. CDR3 residues: CAWARSSGNTIYF. The DNA for the CDR3 is TGTGCCTGGGCCCGGAGCTCTGGAAACACCATATATTTT.